Presented here are 9 T cell receptor beta chains from one specimen sequenced in a study of CD8+ T cells in alopecia areata. Extracted RNA was reverse transcribed, and the resulting cDNA served as sequencing template. Assay: immunoSEQ multiplex PCR; the TCRdb copy retains only in-frame clones and omits some. The sample carries 150,000 or so clones, 40% to 50% recorded once. Sequences were obtained from CD4+ T cells sorted from blood. These receptors all stem from a human donor with alopecia areata.

This clone was found a few times. The chain combines TRBV7-9 with TRBJ1-3; no firm D call. Looked up from germline, CDR1 is SEHNR and CDR2 is FQNEAQ (reference sequence). V gave up 2 bases and J gave up 0 bases, with 5 bases separating them. This CDR3 spans 14 amino acids. CDR3 amino acids: CASSLSNSGNTIYF. CDR3 DNA: TGTGCCAGCAGCTTATCTAACTCTGGAAACACCATATATTTT.

V and J are TRBV2 and TRBJ2-7; 7 bases match TRBD1. CDR3 length equals 13 residues. Per the germline V gene, CDR1 is SNHLY and CDR2 is FYNNEI. Trimming cost V 4 bases and J 1 base; bases outside gene matches: 1. CDR3 loop: CASSAGQSYEQYF. The DNA for the CDR3 is TGTGCCAGCAGTGCGGGACAGTCCTACGAGCAGTACTTC. Filled out from reference TRBV2 and TRBJ2-7, the complete variable domain reads EPEVTQTPSHQVTQMGQEVILRCVPISNHLYFYWYRQILGQKVEFLVSFYNNEISEKSEIFDDQFSVERPDGSNFTLKIRSTKLEDSAMYFCASSAGQSYEQYFGPGTRLTVT.

Concerning this clone: Other nucleotide sequences in the sample specify the same CDR3. The rearrangement uses TRBV29-1 and TRBJ2-3; weak D call: TRBD2 (5 bases). In germline, CDR1 is SQVTM, CDR2 ANQGSEA. CDR3 length: 14 residues. Trimming cost V 1 base and J 1 base, with 9 bases left between them. CDR3 sequence reads: CSVEVGVGTDTQYF. CDR3 bases: TGCAGCGTTGAAGTGGGAGTTGGCACAGATACGCAGTATTTT.

The rearrangement joins TRBV6-5 to TRBJ1-2, with D unresolved. Germline V lookup: CDR1 MNHEY, CDR2 SVGAGI. Deletions cut 6 bases from V and 4 bases from J, with 15 bases between. This CDR3 is 14 amino acids long. The CDR3 DNA sequence: TGTGCCAGCAGGTTTACATATCGGGGCTATGGCTACACCTTC. It yields the protein CASRFTYRGYGYTF.

The chain uses TRBV7-9 and TRBJ1-1; 8 bases align to TRBD1. The CDR3 extends over 15 amino acids. Trimming took 4 bases from V and 4 from J; bases not matched to a gene: 8. Looked up from germline, CDR1 is SEHNR and CDR2 is FQNEAQ (reference sequence). Here the CDR3 DNA reads TGTGCCAGCAGCTATGGGACAGGAGGGCCCACTGAAGCTTTCTTT. Its translation is CASSYGTGGPTEAFF.

The chain employs TRBV5-1 and TRBJ2-5; 7 bases match TRBD1. The V segment lost 2 bases and the J segment 5 bases; nucleotides outside the gene matches: 6. CDR1 is SGHRS, CDR2 YFSETQ, per germline. The CDR3 runs 14 residues. In DNA form, the CDR3 reads TGCGCCAGCAGCTTTGACAGGGCCATCGAGACCCAGTACTTC. Translating it yields CASSFDRAIETQYF. The whole variable domain, remainder taken from reference TRBV5-1 and TRBJ2-5, is KAGVTQTPRYLIKTRGQQVTLSCSPISGHRSVSWYQQTPGQGLQFLFEYFSETQRNKGNFPGRFSGRQFSNSRSEMNVSTLELGDSALYLCASSFDRAIETQYFGPGTRLLVL.

This clone was detected only once. The chain couples TRBV27 to TRBJ2-7; no clear D gene. Germline CDR1 is MNHEY and CDR2 is SMNVEV (reference sequence). CDR3 size: 13 residues. Trimming removed 5 bases from V and 0 bases from J, with 8 bases in between. The CDR3 DNA reads as TGTGCCAGCAGTCCCGTCCCCTCCTACGAGCAGTACTTC. It is translated as CASSPVPSYEQYF.

This clone was picked up one time. The genes are TRBV30 and TRBJ2-3; maybe TRBD2 (6 bases). Germline V gene data show CDR1 as GTSNPN and CDR2 as SVGIG (reference sequence). CDR3 size: 15 residues. V was trimmed by 0 bases and J by 1 base, leaving 11 bases between them. The chain's CDR3 is CAWSVGGTRTDTQYF. CDR3 bases: TGTGCCTGGAGTGTTGGAGGGACGCGCACAGATACGCAGTATTTT.

This clone was detected only a few times. The chain couples TRBV29-1 to TRBJ2-2; the D gene is possibly TRBD1 (6 bases). The CDR3 has 16 amino acids. Trimming stripped 7 bases from V and 6 bases from J, with 24 bases between. In germline, CDR1 is SQVTM, CDR2 ANQGSEA. The chain's CDR3 is CSANGQPIVWAGELFF. The DNA of the CDR3 is TGCAGCGCCAACGGACAGCCGATTGTTTGGGCCGGGGAGCTGTTTTTT.